Here is one T cell receptor beta chain with its context. As yet, its antigen is unknown. This entry comes from a study of shared clonotypes between healthy human individuals. Study-wide results and limits: Clonotypes not shared had lower generation probabilities than those common to all four donors.

The CDR3 covers 15 residues. CDR1 and CDR2 from the germline V gene are SGHRS and YFSETQ. V was shortened by 0 bases and J by 3 bases, with 10 bases between the two germline ends. Using immunoSEQ multiplex PCR, the repertoire was profiled, and TCRdb retains in-frame clones only, with some absent. Of about 1.1 million clones listed, about 80% were seen once; the top ten hold more than 0.5%. The TCR comes from a man aged 18 to 30 in good health. Some clones in this sample may be carry-over from other donors' samples. What was sequenced was memory CD4+ T cells from PBMCs. Stated subset: CD45RA-negative fraction. This rearrangement joins TRBV5-1 to TRBJ1-5; D unresolved. CDR3 in amino acids: CASSLEGITNQPQHF. DNA for the CDR3: TGCGCCAGCAGCTTGGAAGGGATTACCAATCAGCCCCAGCATTTT.